This T cell receptor (beta chain) was observed in a study of blood T cell repertoires in COVID-19. Study-wide background: The United States, Italy and Spain supplied acute and convalescent COVID-19 samples. Sample material is recorded as cDNA or gDNA derived from T cells, B-cell-depleted T cells, or PBMCs.

This CDR3 has 14 residues. Germline values: CDR1 SGHRS, CDR2 YFSETQ. V was pared by 4 bases and J by 9 bases, with 12 bases of the junction left unmatched. In the original workflow: Cell counts per sample came from amplifying reference gene primers. Clones were sequenced by immunoSEQ multiplex PCR, and TCRdb holds only the in-frame ones, with some missing. That table furnishes V, J and clone size, whereas the DNA furnished D and trimming. The repertoire holds 250,000 to 300,000 clones, with about 90% as singletons. The sample holds one count of this clone. Material: peripheral blood. The receptor comes from a woman between 50 and 59 years old who had recovered from COVID-19. V is TRBV5-1 and J is TRBJ2-7; 8 nucleotides agree with TRBD2. The CDR3 nucleotides read TGCGCCAGCAGCGACGTCGGGGGGGCCTACCGGCAGTACTTC. It encodes CASSDVGGAYRQYF.